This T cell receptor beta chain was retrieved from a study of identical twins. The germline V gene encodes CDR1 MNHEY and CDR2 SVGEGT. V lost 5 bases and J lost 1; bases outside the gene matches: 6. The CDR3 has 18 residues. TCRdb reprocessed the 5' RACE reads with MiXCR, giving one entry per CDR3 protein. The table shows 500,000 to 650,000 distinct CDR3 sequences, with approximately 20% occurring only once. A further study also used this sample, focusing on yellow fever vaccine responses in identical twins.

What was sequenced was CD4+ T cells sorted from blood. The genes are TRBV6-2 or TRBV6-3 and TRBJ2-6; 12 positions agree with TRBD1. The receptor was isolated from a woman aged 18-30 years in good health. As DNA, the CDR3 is TGTGCCAGCAGTGGCGGGACAGGGGGCATATCTGGGGCCAACGTCCTGACTTTC. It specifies CASSGGTGGISGANVLTF.